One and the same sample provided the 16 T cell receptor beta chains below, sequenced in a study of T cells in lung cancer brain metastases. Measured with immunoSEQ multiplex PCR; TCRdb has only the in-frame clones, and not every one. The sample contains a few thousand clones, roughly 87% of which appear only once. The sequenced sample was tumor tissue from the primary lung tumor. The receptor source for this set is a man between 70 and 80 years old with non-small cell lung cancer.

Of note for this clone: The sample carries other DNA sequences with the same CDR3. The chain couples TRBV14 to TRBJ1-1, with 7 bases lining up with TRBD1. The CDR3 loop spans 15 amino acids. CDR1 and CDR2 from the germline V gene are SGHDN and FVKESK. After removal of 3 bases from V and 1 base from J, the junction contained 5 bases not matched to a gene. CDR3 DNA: TGTGCCAGCAGCCAGACGACAGGGTGGAACACTGAAGCTTTCTTT. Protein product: CASSQTTGWNTEAFF. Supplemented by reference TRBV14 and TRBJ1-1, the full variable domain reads EAGVTQFPSHSVIEKGQTVTLRCDPISGHDNLYWYRRVMGKEIKFLLHFVKESKQDESGMPNNRFLAERTGGTYSTLKVQPAELEDSGVYFCASSQTTGWNTEAFFGQGTRLTVV.

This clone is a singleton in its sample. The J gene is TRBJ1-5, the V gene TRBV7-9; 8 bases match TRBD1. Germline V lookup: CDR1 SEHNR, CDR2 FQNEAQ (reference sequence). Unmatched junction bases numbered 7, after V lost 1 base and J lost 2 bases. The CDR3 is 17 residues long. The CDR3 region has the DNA TGTGCCAGCAGCTTAGGGCAGGGGGCGGTGGGCAATCAGCCCCAGCATTTT. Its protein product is CASSLGQGAVGNQPQHF.

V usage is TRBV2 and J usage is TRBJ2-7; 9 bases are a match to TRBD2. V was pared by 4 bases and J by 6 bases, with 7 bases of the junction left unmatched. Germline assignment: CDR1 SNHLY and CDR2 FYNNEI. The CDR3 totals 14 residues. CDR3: CASSVSSGGGEQYF. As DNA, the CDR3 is TGTGCCAGCAGTGTCAGTAGCGGGGGAGGCGAGCAGTACTTC.

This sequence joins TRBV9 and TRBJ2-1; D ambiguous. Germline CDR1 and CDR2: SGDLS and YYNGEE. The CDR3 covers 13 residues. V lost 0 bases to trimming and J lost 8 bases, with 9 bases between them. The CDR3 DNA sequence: TGTGCCAGCAGCGTAGTCAGCAACCATGAGCAGTTCTTC. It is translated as CASSVVSNHEQFF.

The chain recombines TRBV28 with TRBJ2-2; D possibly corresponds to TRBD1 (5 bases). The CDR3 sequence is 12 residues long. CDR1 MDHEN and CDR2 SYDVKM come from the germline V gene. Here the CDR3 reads CASSGYTGELFF. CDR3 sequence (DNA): TGTGCAAGCTCAGGGTACACCGGGGAGCTGTTTTTT.

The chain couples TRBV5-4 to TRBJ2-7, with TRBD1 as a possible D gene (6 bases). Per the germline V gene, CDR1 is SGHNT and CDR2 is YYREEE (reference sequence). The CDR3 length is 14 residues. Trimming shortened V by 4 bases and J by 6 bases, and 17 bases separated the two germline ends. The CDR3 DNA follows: TGTGCCAGCAGCCTCGACAGGACCTTGGGCGAGCAGTACTTC. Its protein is CASSLDRTLGEQYF.

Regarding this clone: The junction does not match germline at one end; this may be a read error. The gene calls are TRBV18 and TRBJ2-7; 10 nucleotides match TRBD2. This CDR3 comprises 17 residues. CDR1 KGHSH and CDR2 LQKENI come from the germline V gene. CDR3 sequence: CTSSPSPAGGAGIEQYF. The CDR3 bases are TGTACCAGCTCACCAAGTCCAGCGGGAGGGGCAGGGATCGAGCAGTACTTC.

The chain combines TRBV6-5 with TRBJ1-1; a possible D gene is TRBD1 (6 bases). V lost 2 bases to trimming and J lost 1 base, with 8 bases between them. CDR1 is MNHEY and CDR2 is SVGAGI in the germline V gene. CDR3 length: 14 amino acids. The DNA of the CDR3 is TGTGCCAGCAGTTACCAGGGGCGGAACACTGAAGCTTTCTTT. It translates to CASSYQGRNTEAFF.

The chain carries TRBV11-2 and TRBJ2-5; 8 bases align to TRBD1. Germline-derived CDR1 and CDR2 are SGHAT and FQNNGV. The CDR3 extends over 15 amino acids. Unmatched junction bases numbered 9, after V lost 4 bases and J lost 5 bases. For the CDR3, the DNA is TGTGCCAGCAGCTCACTCAGGGGGCGCGGGGAGACCCAGTACTTC. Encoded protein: CASSSLRGRGETQYF.

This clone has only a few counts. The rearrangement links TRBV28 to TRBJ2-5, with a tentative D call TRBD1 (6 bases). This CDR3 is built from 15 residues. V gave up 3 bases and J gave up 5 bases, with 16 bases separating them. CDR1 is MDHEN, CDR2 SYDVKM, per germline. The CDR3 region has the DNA TGTGCCAGCAGTTTGTCGCGCAGGGACAAGGAGACCCAGTACTTC. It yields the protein CASSLSRRDKETQYF.

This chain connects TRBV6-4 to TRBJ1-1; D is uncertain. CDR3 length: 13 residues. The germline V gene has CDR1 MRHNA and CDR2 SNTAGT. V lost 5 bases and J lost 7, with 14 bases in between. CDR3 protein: CASSPSFGLEAFF. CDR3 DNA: TGTGCCAGCAGTCCCTCCTTCGGACTTGAAGCTTTCTTT.

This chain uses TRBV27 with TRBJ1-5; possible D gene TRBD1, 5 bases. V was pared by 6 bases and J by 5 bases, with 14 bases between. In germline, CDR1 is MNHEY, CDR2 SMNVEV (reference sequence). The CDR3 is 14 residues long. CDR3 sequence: CASSPGTGYQPQHF. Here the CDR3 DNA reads TGTGCCAGCAGCCCCGGGACCGGGTATCAGCCCCAGCATTTT.

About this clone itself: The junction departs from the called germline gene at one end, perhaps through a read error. The CDR3 sequence: CASSVAPGRTDMQYF. DNA of the CDR3: TGTGCCAGCAGCGTAGCTCCCGGTAGGACAGATATGCAGTATTTT. This chain connects TRBV9 to TRBJ2-3, with D possibly TRBD1 on 6 matching bases. CDR1 is SGDLS, CDR2 YYNGEE, per germline. This CDR3 spans 15 amino acids.

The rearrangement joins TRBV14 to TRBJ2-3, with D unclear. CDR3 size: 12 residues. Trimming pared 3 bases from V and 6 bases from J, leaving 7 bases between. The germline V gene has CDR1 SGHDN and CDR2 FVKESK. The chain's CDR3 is CASSQTGDTQYF. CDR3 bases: TGTGCCAGCAGCCAGACTGGTGATACGCAGTATTTT.

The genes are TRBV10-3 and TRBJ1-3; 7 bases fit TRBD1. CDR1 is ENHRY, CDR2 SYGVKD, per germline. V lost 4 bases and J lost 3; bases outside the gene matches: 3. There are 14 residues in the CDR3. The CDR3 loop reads CAISVNRGGNTIYF. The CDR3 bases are TGTGCCATCAGTGTGAACAGGGGTGGAAACACCATATATTTT.

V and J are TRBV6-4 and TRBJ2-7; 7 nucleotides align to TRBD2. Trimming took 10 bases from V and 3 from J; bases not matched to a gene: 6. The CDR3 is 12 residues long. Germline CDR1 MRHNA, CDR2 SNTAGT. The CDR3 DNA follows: TGTGCCAAACCTAGCGGCGGCTACGAGCAGTACTTC. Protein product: CAKPSGGYEQYF.